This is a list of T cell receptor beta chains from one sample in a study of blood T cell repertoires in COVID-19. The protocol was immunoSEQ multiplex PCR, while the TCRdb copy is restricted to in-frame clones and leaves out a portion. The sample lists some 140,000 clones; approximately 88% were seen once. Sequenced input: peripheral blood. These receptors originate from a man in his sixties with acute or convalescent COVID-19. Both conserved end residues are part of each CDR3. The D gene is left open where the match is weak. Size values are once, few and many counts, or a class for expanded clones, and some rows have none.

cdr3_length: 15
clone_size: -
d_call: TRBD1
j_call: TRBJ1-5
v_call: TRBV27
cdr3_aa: CATSARDRSNQPQHF
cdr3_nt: TGTGCCACCTCAGCCCGGGACAGGAGCAATCAGCCCCAGCATTTT

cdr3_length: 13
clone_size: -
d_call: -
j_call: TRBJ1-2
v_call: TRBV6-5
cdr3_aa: CASSPQVNYGYTF
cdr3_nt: TGTGCCAGCAGTCCACAGGTTAACTATGGCTACACCTTC

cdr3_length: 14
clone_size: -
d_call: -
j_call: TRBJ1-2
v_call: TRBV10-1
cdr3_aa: CASSLDSTNYGYTF
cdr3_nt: TGCGCCAGCAGTTTAGACAGCACTAACTATGGCTACACCTTC

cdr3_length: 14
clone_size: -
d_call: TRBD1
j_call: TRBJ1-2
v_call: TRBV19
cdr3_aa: CASSTTGSGGGYTF
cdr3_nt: TGTGCCAGTAGTACGACAGGGAGCGGGGGTGGCTACACCTTC

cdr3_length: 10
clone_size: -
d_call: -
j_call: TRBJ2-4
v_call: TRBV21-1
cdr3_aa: CASKAQVRDF
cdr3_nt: TGTGCCAGCAAAGCCCAGGTCAGGGACTTC

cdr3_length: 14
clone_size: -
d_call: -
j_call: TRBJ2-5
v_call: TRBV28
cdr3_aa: CASMGSRGEETQYF
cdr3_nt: TGTGCCAGTATGGGTAGCAGGGGGGAAGAGACCCAGTACTTC

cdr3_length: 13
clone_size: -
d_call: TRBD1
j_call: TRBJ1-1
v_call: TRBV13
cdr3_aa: CASSYPGQGQAFF
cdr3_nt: TGTGCCAGCAGCTACCCGGGACAGGGGCAAGCTTTCTTT

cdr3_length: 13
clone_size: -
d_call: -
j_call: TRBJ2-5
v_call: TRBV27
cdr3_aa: CASSYRAQETQYF
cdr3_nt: TGTGCCAGCAGTTACAGGGCTCAAGAGACCCAGTACTTC

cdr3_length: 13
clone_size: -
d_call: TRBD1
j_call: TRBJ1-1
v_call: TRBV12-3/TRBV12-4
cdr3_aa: CASSWTGGTEAFF
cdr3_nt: TGTGCCAGCAGTTGGACAGGGGGCACTGAAGCTTTCTTT

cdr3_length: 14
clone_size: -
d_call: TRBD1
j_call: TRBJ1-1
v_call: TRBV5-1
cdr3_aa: CASSTGQGGTEAFF
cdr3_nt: TGCGCCAGCAGCACCGGACAGGGAGGCACTGAAGCTTTCTTT

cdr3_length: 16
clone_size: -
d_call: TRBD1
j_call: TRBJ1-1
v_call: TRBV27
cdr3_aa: CASSLGQSFMNTEAFF
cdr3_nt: TGTGCCAGCAGTTTGGGACAGTCCTTCATGAACACTGAAGCTTTCTTT

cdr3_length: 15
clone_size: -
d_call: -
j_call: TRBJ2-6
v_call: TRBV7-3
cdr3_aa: CASSLQASGANVLTF
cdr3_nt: TGTGCCAGCAGCTTACAGGCCTCTGGGGCCAACGTCCTGACTTTC

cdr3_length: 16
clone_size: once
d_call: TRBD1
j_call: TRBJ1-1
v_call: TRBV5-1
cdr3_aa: CASRPATGGAGTEAFF
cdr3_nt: TGCGCCAGCCGCCCAGCGACAGGGGGCGCCGGCACTGAAGCTTTCTTT

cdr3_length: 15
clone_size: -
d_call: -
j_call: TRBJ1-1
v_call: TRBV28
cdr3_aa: CASSLPGRMNTEAFF
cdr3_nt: TGTGCCAGCAGTTTGCCAGGTCGGATGAACACTGAAGCTTTCTTT

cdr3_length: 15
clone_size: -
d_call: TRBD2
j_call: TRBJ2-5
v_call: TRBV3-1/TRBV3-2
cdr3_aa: CASSQTGPGGETQYF
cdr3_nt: TGTGCCAGCAGCCAGACGGGCCCGGGAGGAGAGACCCAGTACTTC

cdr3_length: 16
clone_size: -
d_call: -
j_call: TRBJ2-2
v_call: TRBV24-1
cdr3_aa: CATSDLDSPNTGELFF
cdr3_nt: TGTGCCACCAGTGACCTCGACAGTCCGAACACCGGGGAGCTGTTTTTT

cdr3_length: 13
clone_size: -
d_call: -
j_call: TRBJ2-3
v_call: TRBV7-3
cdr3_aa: CASSLEPTDTQYF
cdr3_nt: TGTGCCAGCAGCTTAGAGCCCACAGATACGCAGTATTTT

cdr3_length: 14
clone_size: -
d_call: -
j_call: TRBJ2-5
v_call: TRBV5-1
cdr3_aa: CASSLNSPGETQYF
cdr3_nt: TGCGCCAGCAGCTTGAACAGTCCGGGGGAGACCCAGTACTTC

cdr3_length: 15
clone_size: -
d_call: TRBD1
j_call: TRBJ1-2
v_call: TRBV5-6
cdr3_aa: CASSKGQGFGYGYTF
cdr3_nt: TGTGCCAGCAGCAAAGGACAGGGTTTCGGCTATGGCTACACCTTC

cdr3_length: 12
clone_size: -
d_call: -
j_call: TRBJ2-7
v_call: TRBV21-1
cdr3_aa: CASRTGFYEQYF
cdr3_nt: TGTGCCAGCAGGACAGGATTCTACGAGCAGTACTTC

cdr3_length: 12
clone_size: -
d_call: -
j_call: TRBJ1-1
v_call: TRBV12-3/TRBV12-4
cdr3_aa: CASRDRYTEAFF
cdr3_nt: TGTGCCAGCAGAGACAGGTACACTGAAGCTTTCTTT

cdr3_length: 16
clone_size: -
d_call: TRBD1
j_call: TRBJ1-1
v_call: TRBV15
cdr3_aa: CATSRPRQGMNTEAFF
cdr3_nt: TGTGCCACCAGCAGACCCCGACAGGGCATGAACACTGAAGCTTTCTTT

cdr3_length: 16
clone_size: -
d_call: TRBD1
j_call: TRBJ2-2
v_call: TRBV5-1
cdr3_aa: CASSGGQAWRTGELFF
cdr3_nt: TGCGCCAGCAGCGGGGGACAGGCCTGGCGTACCGGGGAGCTGTTTTTT

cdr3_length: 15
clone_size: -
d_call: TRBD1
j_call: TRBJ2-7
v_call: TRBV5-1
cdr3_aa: CASSSGTGLTYEQYF
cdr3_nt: TGCGCCAGCAGCTCTGGGACAGGGCTAACCTACGAGCAGTACTTC

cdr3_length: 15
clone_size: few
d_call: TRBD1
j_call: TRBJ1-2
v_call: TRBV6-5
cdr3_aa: CASSSGQGAIYGYTF
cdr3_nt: TGTGCCAGCAGTTCAGGACAGGGGGCTATCTATGGCTACACCTTC

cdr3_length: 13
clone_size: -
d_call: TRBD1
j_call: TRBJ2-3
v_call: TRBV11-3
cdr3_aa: CASSSSGGSTQYF
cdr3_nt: TGTGCCAGCAGCTCCTCAGGGGGCAGTACGCAGTATTTT

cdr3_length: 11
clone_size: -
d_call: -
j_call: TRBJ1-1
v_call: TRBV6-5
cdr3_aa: CASSRGTEAFF
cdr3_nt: TGTGCCAGCAGCCGGGGGACTGAAGCTTTCTTT

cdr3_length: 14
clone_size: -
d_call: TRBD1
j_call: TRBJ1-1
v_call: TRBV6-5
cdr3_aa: CASSYSQGRTEAFF
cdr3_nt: TGTGCCAGCAGTTACTCACAGGGGCGCACTGAAGCTTTCTTT

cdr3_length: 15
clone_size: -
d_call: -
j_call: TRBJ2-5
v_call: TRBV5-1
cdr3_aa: CASSSAQGGQETQYF
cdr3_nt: TGCGCCAGCAGCTCGGCACAGGGAGGGCAAGAGACCCAGTACTTC

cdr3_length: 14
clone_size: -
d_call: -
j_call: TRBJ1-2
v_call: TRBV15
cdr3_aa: CATSSNRGNYGYTF
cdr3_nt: TGTGCCACCAGCAGTAATCGGGGTAACTATGGCTACACCTTC

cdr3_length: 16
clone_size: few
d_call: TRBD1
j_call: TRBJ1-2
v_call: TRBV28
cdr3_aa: CASSPTRTGGGYGYTF
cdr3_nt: TGTGCCAGCAGTCCCACTCGGACAGGGGGCGGCTATGGCTACACCTTC

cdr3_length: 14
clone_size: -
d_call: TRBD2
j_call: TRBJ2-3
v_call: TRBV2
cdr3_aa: CATRGTSGINTQYF
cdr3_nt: TGTGCCACGCGGGGGACTAGCGGGATCAATACGCAGTATTTT

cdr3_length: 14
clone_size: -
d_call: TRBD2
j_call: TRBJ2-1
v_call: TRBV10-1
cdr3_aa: CASTVAGGSHEQFF
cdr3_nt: TGCGCCAGCACCGTAGCGGGAGGGTCGCATGAGCAGTTCTTC

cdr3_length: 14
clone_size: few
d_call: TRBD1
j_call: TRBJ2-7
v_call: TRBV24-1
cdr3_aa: CATSDPGGVNEQYF
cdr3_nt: TGTGCCACCAGTGATCCAGGGGGCGTCAACGAGCAGTACTTC

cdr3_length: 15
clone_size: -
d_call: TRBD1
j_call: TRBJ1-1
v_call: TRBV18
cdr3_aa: CASSPERTGYTEAFF
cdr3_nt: TGTGCCAGCTCACCAGAAAGGACAGGGTACACTGAAGCTTTCTTT

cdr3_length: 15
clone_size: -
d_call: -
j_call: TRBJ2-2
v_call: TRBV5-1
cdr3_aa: CASSLGGMNTGELFF
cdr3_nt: TGCGCCAGCAGCTTGGGCGGGATGAACACCGGGGAGCTGTTTTTT

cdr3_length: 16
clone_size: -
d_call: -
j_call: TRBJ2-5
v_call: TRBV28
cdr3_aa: CASSPPGGRTQETQYF
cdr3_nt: TGTGCCAGCAGTCCCCCTGGGGGCCGTACGCAAGAGACCCAGTACTTC

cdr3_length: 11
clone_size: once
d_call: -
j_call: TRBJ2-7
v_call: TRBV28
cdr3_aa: CASGGAREQYF
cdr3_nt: TGCGCCAGTGGGGGGGCCAGAGAGCAGTACTTC

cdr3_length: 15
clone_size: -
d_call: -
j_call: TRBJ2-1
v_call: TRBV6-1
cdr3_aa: CASSELSVGYNEQFF
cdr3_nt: TGTGCCAGCAGTGAACTCTCTGTCGGGTACAATGAGCAGTTCTTC

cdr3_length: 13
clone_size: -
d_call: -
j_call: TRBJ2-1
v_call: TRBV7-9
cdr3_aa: CASRSPGVWEQFF
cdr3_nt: TGTGCCAGCAGGTCACCGGGGGTATGGGAGCAGTTCTTC

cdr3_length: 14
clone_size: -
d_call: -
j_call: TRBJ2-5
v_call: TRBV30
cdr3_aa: CAWGVPGEVETQYF
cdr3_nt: TGTGCCTGGGGGGTCCCAGGGGAAGTTGAGACCCAGTACTTC

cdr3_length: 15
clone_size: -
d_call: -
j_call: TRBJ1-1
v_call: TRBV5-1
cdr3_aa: CASSPGGGESTEAFF
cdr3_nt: TGCGCCAGCAGCCCGGGTGGGGGGGAGAGCACTGAAGCTTTCTTT

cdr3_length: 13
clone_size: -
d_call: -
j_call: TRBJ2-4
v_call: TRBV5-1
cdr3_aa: CASRGEVKNIQYF
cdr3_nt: TGCGCCAGCAGGGGGGAGGTCAAAAACATTCAGTACTTC

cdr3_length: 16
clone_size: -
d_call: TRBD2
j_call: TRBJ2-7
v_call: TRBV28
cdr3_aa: CASSQLTQTSGGAQYF
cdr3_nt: TGTGCCAGCAGCCAGCTTACCCAGACTAGCGGGGGGGCGCAGTACTTC

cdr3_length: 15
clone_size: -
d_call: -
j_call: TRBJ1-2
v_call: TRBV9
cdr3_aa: CASSVAPGGNYGYTF
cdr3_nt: TGTGCCAGCAGCGTAGCCCCTGGGGGGAACTATGGCTACACCTTC

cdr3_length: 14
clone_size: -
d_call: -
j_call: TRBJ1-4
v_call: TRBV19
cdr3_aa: CASSIGAQNEKLFF
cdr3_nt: TGTGCCAGTAGTATAGGGGCGCAAAATGAAAAACTGTTTTTT

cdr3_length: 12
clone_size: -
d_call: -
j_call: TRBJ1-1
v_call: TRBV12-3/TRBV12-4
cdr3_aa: CASSFSLGGAFF
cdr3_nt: TGTGCCAGCAGTTTTAGCCTAGGTGGGGCTTTCTTT

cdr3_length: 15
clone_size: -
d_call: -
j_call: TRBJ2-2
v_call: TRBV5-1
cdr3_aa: CASSSMTLNTGELFF
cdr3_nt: TGCGCCAGCAGCTCGATGACATTGAACACCGGGGAGCTGTTTTTT

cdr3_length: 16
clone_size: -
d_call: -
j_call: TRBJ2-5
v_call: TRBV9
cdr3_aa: CASSPGSGGALETQYF
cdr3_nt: TGTGCCAGCAGCCCAGGCTCTGGGGGGGCCTTGGAGACCCAGTACTTC

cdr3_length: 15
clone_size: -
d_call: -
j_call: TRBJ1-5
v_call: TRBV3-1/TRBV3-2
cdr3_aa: CASRAGVWRNQPQHF
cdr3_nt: TGTGCCAGCAGAGCAGGGGTGTGGAGAAATCAGCCCCAGCATTTT